These 27 T cell receptor beta chains share one sample of origin, sequenced in a study of blood T cell repertoires in COVID-19. The protocol was immunoSEQ multiplex PCR, while the TCRdb copy is restricted to in-frame clones and leaves out a portion. The sample has 150,000 to 200,000 clones; 88% are singletons. Sequencing used peripheral blood. These TCRs come from a man between 60 and 75 years old with acute or convalescent COVID-19.

The chain has TRBV3-1 (or the pseudogene TRBV3-2) and TRBJ1-1; no reliable D call. This CDR3 is 15 amino acids long. Germline V lookup: CDR1 LGHDT, CDR2 YNNKEL (reference sequence). Trimming cost V 2 bases and J 5 bases, with 15 bases left between them. CDR3 nucleotides: TGTGCCAGCAGCCAAAATCGAGTTATCGCGACTGAAGCTTTCTTT. It codes for CASSQNRVIATEAFF.

The chain has TRBV5-1 and TRBJ2-7, with TRBD1 matching 8 bases. Trimming at V came to 0 bases and at J to 4 bases, leaving 12 bases not matched to a gene. Germline V lookup: CDR1 SGHRS, CDR2 YFSETQ. The CDR3 covers 17 residues. The CDR3 bases are TGCGCCAGCAGCTTGGAAATGTTAAGGACAGGGCCATACGAGCAGTACTTC. Protein: CASSLEMLRTGPYEQYF.

This clone was seen more than once but under ten times. The V and J genes are TRBV12-3 or TRBV12-4 and TRBJ1-1; D gene ambiguous. Trimming took 6 bases from V and 6 from J, leaving 11 bases between them. The CDR3 totals 12 residues. In DNA, the CDR3 is TGTGCCAGCAGCTTCCAAGGAGCTGAAGCTTTCTTT. Protein sequence: CASSFQGAEAFF.

Points on this clone: A read error may account for a junction end that differs from germline. The rearrangement links TRBV6-2 or TRBV6-3 to TRBJ2-7; D remains ambiguous. The germline V gene has CDR1 MNHEY and CDR2 SVGEGT. The CDR3 has 12 amino acids. In DNA, the CDR3 is TGTGCCAGCAGTTACGGAACGGCTTCGGGTTTGTTC. As protein: CASSYGTASGLF.

The chain links TRBV4-1 to TRBJ1-1, with TRBD1 identical over 8 bases. Unmatched junction bases numbered 3, after V lost 4 bases and J lost 2 bases. This CDR3 has 14 residues. Germline CDR1 and CDR2: MGHRA and YSYEKL. In DNA, the CDR3 is TGCGCCAGCAGCCCAGGGGGCACCAACACTGAAGCTTTCTTT. Protein product: CASSPGGTNTEAFF.

CDR3: CASSARTSGRSETQYF. The CDR3 DNA is TGTGCCAGCAGCGCGAGGACTAGCGGGAGGTCGGAGACCCAGTACTTC. This chain connects TRBV11-3 to TRBJ2-5; the match to TRBD2 covers 14 bases. Unmatched junction bases numbered 7, after V lost 5 bases and J lost 5 bases. The CDR3 contains 16 residues. CDR1 is SGHNT and CDR2 is YENEEA in the germline V gene.

J is TRBJ1-1 and V is TRBV5-6; 8 bases line up with TRBD1. CDR3 length: 16 residues. V shed 6 bases, J shed 0 bases, and the junction held 10 bases outside the gene matches. Germline V gene lookup returns CDR1 SGHDT and CDR2 YYEEEE. The CDR3 is CASTAGTGGMNTEAFF. The CDR3 coding sequence is TGTGCCAGCACCGCCGGAACAGGGGGGATGAACACTGAAGCTTTCTTT.

The genes are TRBV15 and TRBJ2-1; 9 bases align to TRBD2. Trimming at V came to 4 bases and at J to 4 bases, leaving 5 bases not matched to a gene. CDR1 and CDR2 (germline): LNHNV, YYDKDF (reference sequence). This CDR3 comprises 15 residues. The CDR3 DNA sequence: TGTGCCACCAGCACAGCGGGAGGCCAGTACAATGAGCAGTTCTTC. Encoded protein: CATSTAGGQYNEQFF. Using reference TRBV15 and TRBJ2-1 for the parts outside the CDR3, the full variable domain is DAMVIQNPRYQVTQFGKPVTLSCSQTLNHNVMYWYQQKSSQAPKLLFHYYDKDFNNEADTPDNFQSRRPNTSFCFLDIRSPGLGDTAMYLCATSTAGGQYNEQFFGPGTRLTVL.

The V call is TRBV9, the J call TRBJ2-2; the D gene is possibly TRBD1 (6 bases). There are 16 residues in the CDR3. Germline loops: CDR1 SGDLS, CDR2 YYNGEE. The V and J ends lost 4 bases and 4 bases respectively, with 17 bases between them. In DNA form, the CDR3 reads TGTGCCAGCAGCCCGCGTGGGGGCGCGGCCACCGGGGAGCTGTTTTTT. Translation: CASSPRGGAATGELFF.

The chain recombines TRBV11-3 with TRBJ2-5; D is unresolved. The V and J ends lost 3 bases and 2 bases respectively, with 13 bases between them. Germline V lookup: CDR1 SGHNT, CDR2 YENEEA. The CDR3 length is 15 residues. Written as DNA, the CDR3 is TGTGCCAGCAGCTTCCCTTTAACCGGGCAAGAGACCCAGTACTTC. Residues: CASSFPLTGQETQYF.

This chain uses TRBV27 with TRBJ1-2, with no clear D. The germline gives CDR1 MNHEY, CDR2 SMNVEV (reference sequence). This CDR3 is built from 15 residues. Trimming took off 5 bases at V and 6 bases at J, with 19 bases between the two ends. In DNA, the CDR3 is TGTGCCAGCAGTCCTTCTCGGGTCGGTGTTCATGGCTACACCTTC. Encoded protein: CASSPSRVGVHGYTF.

J is TRBJ1-5 and V is TRBV5-6; D unresolved. CDR1 SGHDT and CDR2 YYEEEE come from the germline V gene. Trimming removed 2 bases from V and 5 bases from J, with 8 bases in between. The CDR3 has 13 residues. This chain's CDR3 is CASSFSVDQPQHF. CDR3 bases: TGTGCCAGCAGCTTCTCCGTAGATCAGCCCCAGCATTTT.

CDR3 amino acids: CASKGGPHTDTQYF. The CDR3 DNA sequence: TGCGCCTCCAAGGGGGGGCCGCACACAGATACGCAGTATTTT. The chain joins TRBV5-1 to TRBJ2-3, with a tentative D call TRBD2 (7 bases). Germline CDR1 SGHRS, CDR2 YFSETQ. The CDR3 is 14 residues long. Trimming took 10 bases from V and 2 from J, leaving 17 bases between them.

This rearrangement joins TRBV2 to TRBJ1-2; 7 bases map to TRBD1. The ends lost 6 bases at V and 6 bases at J; junction bases unmatched: 7. The CDR3 totals 13 residues. The germline gives CDR1 SNHLY, CDR2 FYNNEI. The DNA for the CDR3 is TGTGCCAGCAGCCCCGACAGGGTCGATGGCTACACCTTC. Translating gives CASSPDRVDGYTF.

This chain joins TRBV4-1 and TRBJ2-7, with 10 nucleotides matching TRBD1. Germline assignment: CDR1 MGHRA and CDR2 YSYEKL. Unmatched junction bases numbered 6, after V lost 5 bases and J lost 5 bases. The CDR3 runs 14 residues. The CDR3 nucleotides read TGCGCCAGCAGCGTGGGGACAGGGGCGGACGAGCAGTACTTC. Translation gives CASSVGTGADEQYF.

The chain uses TRBV30 and TRBJ1-1; maybe TRBD1 (5 bases). CDR3 length: 11 amino acids. Germline CDR1 and CDR2: GTSNPN and SVGIG (reference sequence). V lost 3 bases and J lost 8, with 10 bases in between. CDR3 nucleotide sequence: TGTGCCTGGAGCCAGCGACAGGAAGCTTTCTTT. It specifies CAWSQRQEAFF.

V and J are TRBV6-5 and TRBJ1-2; a possible D gene is TRBD1 (6 bases). V lost 5 bases and J 6 bases, leaving 16 bases between the germline ends. The germline gives CDR1 MNHEY, CDR2 SVGAGI. The CDR3 totals 14 residues. For the CDR3, the DNA is TGTGCCAGCAGTCCCCGGACAGCCAGAGATGGCTACACCTTC. This gives the protein CASSPRTARDGYTF.

The rearrangement links TRBV24-1 to TRBJ2-3, with 9 bases lining up with TRBD1. This CDR3 is 17 amino acids long. Trimming at V came to 4 bases and at J to 0 bases, leaving 7 bases not matched to a gene. The germline V gene has CDR1 KGHDR and CDR2 SFDVKD. The CDR3 is CATSEIGTGPSTDTQYF. The CDR3 DNA sequence: TGTGCCACCAGTGAAATCGGGACAGGGCCTAGCACAGATACGCAGTATTTT.

The chain employs TRBV15 and TRBJ2-5; D may be TRBD2 (6 bases). The CDR3 spans 16 residues. Germline CDR1 LNHNV, CDR2 YYDKDF (reference sequence). V lost 5 bases to trimming and J lost 0 bases, with 16 bases between them. The CDR3 DNA follows: TGTGCCACCAGCGGGCGGGGTGGAGTGTACCAAGAGACCCAGTACTTC. It yields the protein CATSGRGGVYQETQYF.

V is TRBV11-2 and J is TRBJ1-1, with no clear D. Germline CDR1 SGHAT, CDR2 FQNNGV. V dropped 4 bases and J dropped 4 bases, with 16 bases sitting between them. This CDR3 has 15 residues. CDR3 in DNA: TGTGCCAGCAGCTCAGGTCCGAATCTGGTCACTGAAGCTTTCTTT. Its translation is CASSSGPNLVTEAFF. Looking up the rest from reference TRBV11-2 and TRBJ1-1 gives the full variable domain: EAGVAQSPRYKIIEKRQSVAFWCNPISGHATLYWYQQILGQGPKLLIQFQNNGVVDDSQLPKDRFSAERLKGVDSTLKIQPAKLEDSAVYLCASSSGPNLVTEAFFGQGTRLTVV.

The V gene is TRBV7-9, the J gene TRBJ1-2; a possible D gene is TRBD1 (6 bases). CDR1 and CDR2 (germline): SEHNR, FQNEAQ (reference sequence). V shed 5 bases and J shed 4 bases, with 11 bases lying between them. The CDR3 runs to 13 residues. The CDR3 nucleotides read TGTGCCAGCAGCCTCACAGGGCCCTATGGCTACACCTTC. This gives the protein CASSLTGPYGYTF.

V and J are TRBV19 and TRBJ2-7, with TRBD1 matching over 10 bases. This CDR3 comprises 14 residues. Germline V gene data show CDR1 as LNHDA and CDR2 as SQIVND (reference sequence). J lost 3 bases, V lost 4 bases, and 3 bases had no gene match. The CDR3 protein is CASSRQGADYEQYF. CDR3 sequence (DNA): TGTGCCAGTAGTAGACAGGGGGCGGACTACGAGCAGTACTTC.

J is TRBJ2-5 and V is TRBV24-1, with a tentative D call TRBD1 (5 bases). V was shortened by 4 bases and J by 4 bases, with 15 bases between the two germline ends. Germline V CDR1 and CDR2: KGHDR, SFDVKD. The CDR3 extends over 15 amino acids. The CDR3 nucleotides are TGTGCCACCAGTGAAGTACGGAAGGGGTCAGAGACCCAGTACTTC. Encoded protein: CATSEVRKGSETQYF.

J is TRBJ2-3 and V is TRBV12-3 or TRBV12-4, with D unclear. This CDR3 contains 12 residues. The V and J ends lost 4 bases and 4 bases respectively, with 6 bases between them. The CDR3 region has the DNA TGTGCCAGCAGTTCTTCCTCAGATACGCAGTATTTT. Residues: CASSSSSDTQYF.

This chain joins TRBV6-5 and TRBJ1-6; 9 bases are shared with TRBD1. Losses at the gene ends were 6 bases for V and 7 bases for J; bases not matched to a gene: 7. Germline CDR1 and CDR2: MNHEY and SVGAGI. CDR3 size: 15 residues. As DNA, the CDR3 is TGTGCCAGCAGAAAACAGGGGGCCGGGAATTCACCCCTCCACTTT. Protein product: CASRKQGAGNSPLHF.

This clone was seen just once. The V call is TRBV6-5, the J call TRBJ2-1, with 7 bases identical to TRBD1. Looked up from germline, CDR1 is MNHEY and CDR2 is SVGAGI. CDR3 length equals 15 residues. V was pared by 7 bases and J by 4 bases, with 10 bases of the junction left unmatched. The CDR3 coding sequence is TGTGCCAGCACCAAAGGGGGCGCAGGGTACAATGAGCAGTTCTTC. It codes for CASTKGGAGYNEQFF.

The chain combines TRBV24-1 with TRBJ1-2, with 8 positions matching TRBD1. Trimming removed 4 bases from V and 0 bases from J; junction bases left unmatched: 6. This CDR3 has 16 residues. The germline CDR1 and CDR2 sequences are KGHDR and SFDVKD. For the CDR3, the DNA is TGTGCCACCAGTGAGACTTACAGGGGGGCTAACTATGGCTACACCTTC. Its protein product is CATSETYRGANYGYTF.